This is a list of T cell receptor beta chains from one sample in a study of graft-versus-host responses after intestinal transplantation. These TCRs' antigens remain unknown. TCRdb's copy holds only in-frame clones and misses some; the assay was immunoSEQ multiplex PCR. The table shows 130,000 to 150,000 clones, with about 90% occurring only once. The sequencing used unstimulated CD4+ T cells sorted from spleen or lymph node cells, collected before intestinal transplant. The receptor set was obtained from a human donor who received an intestinal transplant. The CDR3 runs from the conserved cysteine through the conserved F or W. Fields, in order: D gene, J gene, CDR3 length, clone size, V gene, CDR3 protein, CDR3 DNA. The D gene is left open where the match is weak. Only part of the rows carry a size: once, few, many, or a class if the clone is expanded.

D: TRBD2
J: TRBJ2-7
length: 13
size: NA
V: TRBV11-3
CDR3: CASSWTSGSEQYF
DNA: TGTGCCAGCAGCTGGACTAGCGGGAGCGAGCAGTACTTC

D: NA
J: TRBJ2-4
length: 11
size: NA
V: TRBV20-1
CDR3: CSAKWGNIQYF
DNA: TGCAGTGCTAAGTGGGGAAACATTCAGTACTTC

D: NA
J: TRBJ1-1
length: 13
size: NA
V: TRBV27
CDR3: CASSSRRNTEAFF
DNA: TGTGCCAGCAGTTCCAGGCGGAACACTGAAGCTTTCTTT

D: NA
J: TRBJ2-7
length: 13
size: NA
V: TRBV7-9
CDR3: CASTTRSSHEQYF
DNA: TGTGCCAGCACCACCCGATCCTCCCACGAGCAGTACTTC

D: NA
J: TRBJ2-6
length: 18
size: NA
V: TRBV19
CDR3: CASSITQVNGVGANVLTF
DNA: TGTGCCAGTAGTATTACACAGGTCAACGGGGTTGGGGCCAACGTCCTGACTTTC

D: NA
J: TRBJ1-5
length: 12
size: few
V: TRBV14
CDR3: CASSQVGQPQHF
DNA: TGTGCCAGCAGCCAAGTAGGTCAGCCCCAGCATTTT

D: NA
J: TRBJ2-5
length: 14
size: once
V: TRBV19
CDR3: CASSPSSDVETQYF
DNA: TGTGCCAGTAGTCCATCCTCGGATGTGGAGACCCAGTACTTC

D: TRBD1
J: TRBJ1-2
length: 14
size: once
V: TRBV5-4
CDR3: CASSSDRGPYGYTF
DNA: TGTGCCAGCAGCTCGGACAGGGGGCCATATGGCTACACCTTC

D: TRBD1
J: TRBJ2-7
length: 15
size: NA
V: TRBV28
CDR3: CASSSPGQGGYEQYF
DNA: TGTGCCAGCAGTTCACCGGGACAGGGCGGCTACGAGCAGTACTTC

D: TRBD2
J: TRBJ2-3
length: 15
size: once
V: TRBV7-3
CDR3: CASSALSGRANTQYF
DNA: TGTGCCAGCAGCGCCCTTAGCGGGAGGGCCAATACGCAGTATTTT

D: NA
J: TRBJ2-5
length: 16
size: NA
V: TRBV21-1
CDR3: CASSKEAGGLRETQYF
DNA: TGTGCCAGCAGCAAAGAAGCAGGGGGCTTGCGAGAGACCCAGTACTTC

D: NA
J: TRBJ2-2
length: 14
size: NA
V: TRBV4-2
CDR3: CASNNLGDAGELFF
DNA: TGTGCCAGCAATAATCTAGGGGACGCCGGGGAGCTGTTTTTT

D: NA
J: TRBJ1-4
length: 14
size: once
V: TRBV5-1
CDR3: CASSHGTGNEKLFF
DNA: TGCGCCAGCAGCCACGGGACGGGGAATGAAAAACTGTTTTTT

D: TRBD1
J: TRBJ1-1
length: 14
size: NA
V: TRBV29-1
CDR3: CSVGTGTGNTEAFF
DNA: TGCAGCGTTGGAACCGGGACAGGGAACACTGAAGCTTTCTTT

D: NA
J: TRBJ2-1
length: 16
size: NA
V: TRBV7-6
CDR3: CASSPVLAGSYNEQFF
DNA: TGTGCCAGCAGTCCTGTCTTGGCGGGGTCCTACAATGAGCAGTTCTTC

D: NA
J: TRBJ2-7
length: 13
size: NA
V: TRBV5-4
CDR3: CASSLPGPYEQYF
DNA: TGTGCCAGCAGCCTTCCGGGTCCTTACGAGCAGTACTTC

D: NA
J: TRBJ1-1
length: 14
size: NA
V: TRBV18
CDR3: CASSQQRLNTEAFF
DNA: TGTGCCAGCTCACAACAGAGACTGAACACTGAAGCTTTCTTT

D: TRBD1
J: TRBJ1-2
length: 14
size: NA
V: TRBV27
CDR3: CASSLSDRAAGYTF
DNA: TGTGCCAGCAGTTTATCTGACAGGGCGGCTGGCTACACCTTC

D: TRBD1
J: TRBJ2-4
length: 18
size: NA
V: TRBV19
CDR3: CASSISGWDSLAKNIQYF
DNA: TGTGCCAGTAGTATAAGTGGTTGGGACAGTTTGGCCAAAAACATTCAGTACTTC

D: TRBD2
J: TRBJ2-7
length: 16
size: NA
V: TRBV27
CDR3: CASSSSGSAPSYEQYF
DNA: TGTGCCAGCAGTTCTAGCGGGTCGGCCCCCTCCTACGAGCAGTACTTC

D: TRBD1
J: TRBJ1-4
length: 15
size: NA
V: TRBV13
CDR3: CASSHRTGDSEKLFF
DNA: TGTGCCAGCAGTCACAGGACAGGGGATAGTGAAAAACTGTTTTTT

D: NA
J: TRBJ2-5
length: 10
size: NA
V: TRBV29-1
CDR3: CSVGRASEYF
DNA: TGCAGCGTTGGAAGGGCCTCGGAGTACTTC

D: NA
J: TRBJ1-4
length: 15
size: once
V: TRBV15
CDR3: CATQRGSAAYEKLFF
DNA: TGTGCCACCCAGCGAGGGTCCGCGGCATATGAAAAACTGTTTTTT

D: NA
J: TRBJ1-3
length: 16
size: few
V: TRBV10-3
CDR3: CAISDRGKDSGNTIYF
DNA: TGTGCCATCAGTGATCGGGGAAAGGACTCTGGAAACACCATATATTTT

D: NA
J: TRBJ1-2
length: 12
size: NA
V: TRBV10-3
CDR3: CAISLGNYGYTF
DNA: TGTGCCATCAGCCTAGGGAACTATGGCTACACCTTC

D: NA
J: TRBJ2-4
length: 17
size: NA
V: TRBV27
CDR3: CASSLYDSGTGINIQYF
DNA: TGTGCCAGCAGTTTATACGACAGCGGAACAGGGATAAACATTCAGTACTTC

D: TRBD1
J: TRBJ1-4
length: 15
size: NA
V: TRBV19
CDR3: CASGNDRGPNEKLFF
DNA: TGTGCCAGCGGAAACGACAGGGGCCCAAATGAAAAACTGTTTTTT

D: TRBD2
J: TRBJ2-5
length: 15
size: NA
V: TRBV28
CDR3: CASRLAGVLQETQYF
DNA: TGTGCCAGCAGGTTAGCGGGAGTTCTACAAGAGACCCAGTACTTC

D: NA
J: TRBJ1-5
length: 12
size: once
V: TRBV30
CDR3: CAWSGGNQPQHF
DNA: TGTGCCTGGAGTGGGGGCAATCAGCCCCAGCATTTT

D: NA
J: TRBJ2-7
length: 12
size: NA
V: TRBV7-9
CDR3: CASSLSSYEQYF
DNA: TGTGCCAGCAGCCTGAGCTCCTACGAGCAGTACTTC

D: NA
J: TRBJ1-2
length: 14
size: NA
V: TRBV9
CDR3: CASSSRQETYGYTF
DNA: TGTGCCAGCAGCTCGCGACAGGAGACCTATGGCTACACCTTC

D: TRBD2
J: TRBJ2-7
length: 14
size: NA
V: TRBV19
CDR3: CASRTSGSSYEQYF
DNA: TGTGCCAGTAGGACTAGCGGGAGCTCCTACGAGCAGTACTTC

D: TRBD1
J: TRBJ1-4
length: 14
size: NA
V: TRBV28
CDR3: CASSRQGLGEKLFF
DNA: TGTGCCAGCAGCCGACAGGGTCTCGGGGAAAAACTGTTTTTT